Below are 15 T cell receptor beta chains sequenced from a single sample in a study of cytomegalovirus exposure and HLA in healthy donors. The study ran its PCR with 60 Vbeta and 13 Jbeta primers. The data were produced by immunoSEQ multiplex PCR, yet TCRdb's version contains in-frame clones alone and is incomplete. Here the sample spans more than 110,000 clones, over 75% being singletons. Sequencing used PBMCs. The receptors stem from a female donor in good health and CMV-seronegative.

The chain combines TRBV27 with TRBJ2-1; the D gene is possibly TRBD2 (7 bases). Trimming stripped 6 bases from V and 4 bases from J, with 10 bases between. The CDR3 extends over 13 amino acids. CDR1 and CDR2 (germline): MNHEY, SMNVEV (reference sequence). For the CDR3, the DNA is TGTGCCAGCAGGGGGGGGGCATACAATGAGCAGTTCTTC. This encodes CASRGGAYNEQFF.

CDR3 nucleotide sequence: TGCAGCGTTCGGATGGACAGGGGGCCAAACAATGAGCAGTTCTTC. Amino acid sequence: CSVRMDRGPNNEQFF. V is TRBV29-1 and J is TRBJ2-1, with TRBD1 matching 11 bases. This CDR3 spans 15 amino acids. CDR1 is SQVTM and CDR2 is ANQGSEA in the germline V gene. V trimming: 5 bases; J trimming: 5 bases; junction bases outside the gene matches: 8.

The rearrangement uses TRBV5-1 and TRBJ2-7; TRBD2 agrees at 7 bases. Germline V lookup: CDR1 SGHRS, CDR2 YFSETQ. The V segment lost 0 bases and the J segment 1 base; nucleotides outside the gene matches: 7. The CDR3 consists of 16 residues. The CDR3 DNA follows: TGCGCCAGCAGCTTGGCCGCTAGCGGATATTCCTACGAGCAGTACTTC. It encodes CASSLAASGYSYEQYF.

The CDR3 sequence is CASSPGAWTQSYEQYF. CDR3 nucleotide sequence: TGTGCCAGCAGCCCCGGAGCGTGGACACAGAGTTACGAGCAGTACTTC. The rearrangement links TRBV14 to TRBJ2-7, with a tentative D call TRBD1 (5 bases). This CDR3 is built from 16 residues. V lost 4 bases and J 4 bases, leaving 20 bases between the germline ends. Germline V gene lookup returns CDR1 SGHDN and CDR2 FVKESK.

The rearrangement joins TRBV7-9 to TRBJ2-7, with D uncertain. V gave up 5 bases and J gave up 5 bases, with 10 bases separating them. CDR3 size: 12 residues. Per the germline V gene, CDR1 is SEHNR and CDR2 is FQNEAQ (reference sequence). The CDR3 region has the DNA TGTGCCAGCAGCCTACTATCGAACGAGCAGTACTTC. Its protein product is CASSLLSNEQYF.

This clone was seen a few times. The genes are TRBV29-1 and TRBJ1-4; no firm D call. CDR1 and CDR2 (germline): SQVTM, ANQGSEA. V was cut by 3 bases and J by 12 bases, with 14 bases left in between. The CDR3 has 12 residues. CDR3 protein: CSVELESGELFF. In nucleotides, the CDR3 is TGCAGCGTTGAGTTAGAATCCGGTGAACTGTTTTTT.

The rearrangement links TRBV2 to TRBJ1-2; 7 bases are shared with TRBD1. The germline gives CDR1 SNHLY, CDR2 FYNNEI. With V trimmed by 10 bases and J by 1 base, 3 bases remained unmatched. The CDR3 is 12 amino acids. The CDR3 is CANSGGNYGYTF. CDR3 DNA: TGTGCCAACTCAGGGGGTAACTATGGCTACACCTTC.

The CDR3 loop reads CASSGEGRSYGYTF. The CDR3 region has the DNA TGCGCCAGCAGTGGGGAGGGTCGGTCATATGGCTACACCTTC. This chain links TRBV5-1 with TRBJ1-2; D unclear. The CDR3 contains 14 residues. Per the germline V gene, CDR1 is SGHRS and CDR2 is YFSETQ. V shed 5 bases and J shed 5 bases, with 16 bases lying between them.

The chain is built from TRBV6-1 and TRBJ1-2; D is unclear. V was cut by 7 bases and J by 7 bases, with 22 bases left in between. Per germline, CDR1 MNHNS and CDR2 SASEGT. The CDR3 extends over 15 amino acids. The CDR3 bases are TGTGCCAGCACTCCCCAATGGTCCGATGGGCGTGGCTACACCTTC. Translated, it gives CASTPQWSDGRGYTF.

The chain recombines TRBV28 with TRBJ2-3, with 12 bases fitting TRBD2. The CDR3 totals 19 residues. Germline trimming cut 4 bases from V and 3 bases from J; bases unmatched to any gene: 14. CDR1 and CDR2 from the germline V gene are MDHEN and SYDVKM. The CDR3 reads CASSSRFRTSGIDTDTQYF. The CDR3, as DNA: TGTGCCAGCAGTTCCCGATTCCGGACTAGCGGGATTGATACAGATACGCAGTATTTT.

V usage is TRBV6-5 and J usage is TRBJ1-2; 9 bases agree with TRBD1. V lost 5 bases, J lost 7 bases, and 11 bases stayed unmatched. Germline V CDR1 and CDR2: MNHEY, SVGAGI. This CDR3 has 15 amino acids. CDR3: CASSTTGGRNGGYTF. CDR3 DNA sequence: TGTGCCAGCAGTACGACAGGGGGACGGAACGGTGGCTACACCTTC.

The rearrangement links TRBV5-6 to TRBJ1-1; D might be TRBD1 (5 bases). Germline V gene lookup returns CDR1 SGHDT and CDR2 YYEEEE. The CDR3 is 17 residues long. V shed 0 bases and J shed 1 base, with 16 bases lying between them. The CDR3 coding sequence is TGTGCCAGCAGCTTGGAATCGGGGGTGGTAGGGAACACTGAAGCTTTCTTT. It codes for CASSLESGVVGNTEAFF.

The CDR3 protein is CASSTRDSSYEQYF. DNA for the CDR3: TGTGCCAGTAGTACCCGGGACAGCAGCTACGAGCAGTACTTC. The chain is built from TRBV19 and TRBJ2-7, with 7 bases that match TRBD1. The V gene's germline CDR1 is LNHDA and CDR2 SQIVND (reference sequence). J was trimmed by 3 bases and V by 4 bases; bases with no gene match: 6. The CDR3 covers 14 residues.

The rearrangement uses TRBV7-9 and TRBJ2-1; no reliable D call. This CDR3 has 13 amino acids. The germline gives CDR1 SEHNR, CDR2 FQNEAQ (reference sequence). V dropped 4 bases and J dropped 5 bases, with 9 bases sitting between them. The CDR3 DNA reads TGTGCCAGCAGCTCCAGTCCCCACAATGAGCAGTTCTTC. This encodes CASSSSPHNEQFF.

The chain has TRBV2 and TRBJ1-1; no reliable D call. V was pared by 7 bases and J by 1 base, with 7 bases between. The CDR3 has 12 amino acids. Germline CDR1 reads SNHLY; CDR2 reads FYNNEI. CDR3 DNA sequence: TGTGCCAGCACCAGAGGGAACACTGAAGCTTTCTTT. It is translated as CASTRGNTEAFF.